These T cell receptor beta chains were read from a single sample in a study of CXCR3-negative and CXCR3-positive naive CD8 T cells. From the 5' RACE reads, TCRdb lists one entry per CDR3 protein and no DNA. The sample has roughly 100,000 distinct CDR3 sequences. Sequenced material: naive CXCR3+ CD8+ T cells from blood. These receptors all come from a human donor in good health. Some clones in this sample may be carry-over from other donors' samples. Both conserved end residues are part of each CDR3.

TRBJ2-7 TRBV23-1 CASHRAAKSYEQYF
TRBJ2-2 TRBV7-8 CANLGMDTGELFF
TRBJ1-1 TRBV20-1 CSASGDREHTEAFF
TRBJ2-5 TRBV2 CASSSGQSTQETQYF
TRBJ1-1 TRBV7-3 CASSLDPGGNTEAFF
TRBJ2-3 TRBV12-3/TRBV12-4 CASTQGRGWSTDTQYF
TRBJ2-2 TRBV29-1 CSVHDRVDTGELFF
TRBJ2-2 TRBV7-9 CASSLMQGNTGELFF
TRBJ2-1 TRBV4-1 CASSQEGLAGEGEQFF
TRBJ2-1 TRBV20-1 CSARIASNEQFF
TRBJ2-1 TRBV4-1 CASSQDGSGRPPYNEQFF
TRBJ1-1 TRBV29-1 CSAKRSGVETEAFF
TRBJ1-1 TRBV5-1 CASSLAGTANTEAFF
TRBJ2-1 TRBV29-1 CSVVSGSYNEQFF
TRBJ2-2 TRBV7-9 CASSYLVTGELSF
TRBJ2-1 TRBV28 CASSFPRRENEQFF
TRBJ1-1 TRBV5-6 CASSLGTANTEAFF
TRBJ2-1 TRBV29-1 CSVEGAGDVYNEQFF
TRBJ2-1 TRBV4-1 CASSQNPGLGYNEQFF
TRBJ2-7 TRBV7-9 CASSPTGTYEQYF
TRBJ1-2 TRBV7-9 CASSLGQHYGYTF
TRBJ2-1 TRBV7-9 CASSLGWDEQFF